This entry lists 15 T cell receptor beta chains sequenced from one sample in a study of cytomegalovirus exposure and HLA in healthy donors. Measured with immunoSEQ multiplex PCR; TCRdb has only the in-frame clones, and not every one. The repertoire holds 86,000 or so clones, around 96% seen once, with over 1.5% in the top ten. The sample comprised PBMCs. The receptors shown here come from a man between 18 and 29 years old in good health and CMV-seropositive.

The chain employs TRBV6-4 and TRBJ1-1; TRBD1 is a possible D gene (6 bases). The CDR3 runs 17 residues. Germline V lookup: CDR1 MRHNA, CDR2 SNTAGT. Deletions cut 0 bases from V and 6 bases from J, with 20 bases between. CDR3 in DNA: TGTGCCAGCAGTGACTCGTACAGGGCAACTCCTGGCCCTGAAGCTTTCTTT. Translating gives CASSDSYRATPGPEAFF.

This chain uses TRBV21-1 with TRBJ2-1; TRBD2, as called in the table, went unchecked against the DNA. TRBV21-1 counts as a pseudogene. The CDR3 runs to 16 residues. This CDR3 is CASSPSQRREKNEQFF. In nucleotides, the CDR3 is TGTGCCAGCAGCCCGAGCCAGCGGAGGGAGAAGAATGAGCAGTTCTTC.

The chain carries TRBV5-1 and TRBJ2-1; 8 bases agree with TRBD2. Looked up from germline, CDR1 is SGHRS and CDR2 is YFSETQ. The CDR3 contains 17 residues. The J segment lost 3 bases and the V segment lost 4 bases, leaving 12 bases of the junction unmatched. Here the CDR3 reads CASSPTSGTLIYNEQFF. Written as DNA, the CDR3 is TGCGCCAGCAGCCCTACTAGCGGCACCCTGATCTACAATGAGCAGTTCTTC.

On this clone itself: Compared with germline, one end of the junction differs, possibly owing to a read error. This chain's CDR3 is CATSRAGGKREAFF. In DNA form, the CDR3 reads TGTGCCACCAGTAGAGCAGGGGGAAAAAGGGAAGCTTTCTTT. The chain combines TRBV15 with TRBJ1-1, with 7 positions matching TRBD1. The V gene's germline CDR1 is LNHNV and CDR2 YYDKDF (reference sequence). The CDR3 is made up of 14 amino acids.

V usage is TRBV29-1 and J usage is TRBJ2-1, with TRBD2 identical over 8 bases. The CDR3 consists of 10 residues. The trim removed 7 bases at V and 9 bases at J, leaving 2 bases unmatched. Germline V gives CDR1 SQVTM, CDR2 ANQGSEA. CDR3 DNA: TGCAGCGCGGGGGGGAGTGAGCAGTTCTTC. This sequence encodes CSAGGSEQFF.

The CDR3: CASRRQGAQHTQYF. As DNA, the CDR3 is TGTGCCAGTAGGAGACAGGGAGCACAGCATACGCAGTATTTT. The rearrangement uses TRBV19 and TRBJ2-3; 7 bases align to TRBD1. The V gene's germline CDR1 is LNHDA and CDR2 SQIVND (reference sequence). Trimming cost V 6 bases and J 7 bases; bases outside gene matches: 10. This CDR3 region has 14 residues.

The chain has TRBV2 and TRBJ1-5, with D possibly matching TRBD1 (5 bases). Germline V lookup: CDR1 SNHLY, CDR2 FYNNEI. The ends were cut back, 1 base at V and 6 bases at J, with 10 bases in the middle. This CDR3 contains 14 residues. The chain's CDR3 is CASSEEGLGQPQHF. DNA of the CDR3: TGTGCCAGCAGTGAAGAGGGACTGGGTCAGCCCCAGCATTTT.

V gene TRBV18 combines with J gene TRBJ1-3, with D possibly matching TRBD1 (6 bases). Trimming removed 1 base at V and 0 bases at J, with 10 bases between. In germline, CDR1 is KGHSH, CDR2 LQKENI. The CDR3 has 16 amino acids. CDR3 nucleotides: TGTGCCAGCTCACCACAGGACAGTCTCTCTGGAAACACCATATATTTT. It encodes CASSPQDSLSGNTIYF.

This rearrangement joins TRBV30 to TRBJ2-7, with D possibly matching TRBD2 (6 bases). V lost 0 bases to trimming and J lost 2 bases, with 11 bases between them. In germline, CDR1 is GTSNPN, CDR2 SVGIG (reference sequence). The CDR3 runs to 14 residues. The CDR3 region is CAWSVDSGAYEQYF. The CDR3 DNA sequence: TGTGCCTGGAGTGTAGATAGCGGAGCCTACGAGCAGTACTTC. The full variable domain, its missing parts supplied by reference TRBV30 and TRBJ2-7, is SQTIHQWPATLVQPVGSPLSLECTVEGTSNPNLYWYRQAAGRGLQLLFYSVGIGQISSEVPQNLSASRPQDRQFILSSKKLLLSDSGFYLCAWSVDSGAYEQYFGPGTRLTVT.

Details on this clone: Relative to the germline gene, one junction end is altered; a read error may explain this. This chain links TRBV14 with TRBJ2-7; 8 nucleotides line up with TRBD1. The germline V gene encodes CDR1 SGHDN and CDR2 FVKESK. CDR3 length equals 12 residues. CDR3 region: CASSHGQGDMAF. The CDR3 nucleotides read TGTGCCAGCAGCCATGGACAGGGCGACATGGCCTTC.

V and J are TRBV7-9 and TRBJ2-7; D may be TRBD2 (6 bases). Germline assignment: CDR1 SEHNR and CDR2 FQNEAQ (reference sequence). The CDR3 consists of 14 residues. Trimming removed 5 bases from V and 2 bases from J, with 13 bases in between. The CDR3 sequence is CASSLTSHPYEQYF. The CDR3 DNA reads TGTGCCAGCAGCCTCACTAGCCACCCCTACGAGCAGTACTTC.

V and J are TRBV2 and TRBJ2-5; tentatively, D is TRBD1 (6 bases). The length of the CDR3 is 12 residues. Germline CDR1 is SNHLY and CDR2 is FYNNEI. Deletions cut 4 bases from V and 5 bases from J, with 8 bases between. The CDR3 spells CASSGDIETQYF. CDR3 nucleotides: TGTGCCAGCAGTGGGGACATTGAGACCCAGTACTTC.

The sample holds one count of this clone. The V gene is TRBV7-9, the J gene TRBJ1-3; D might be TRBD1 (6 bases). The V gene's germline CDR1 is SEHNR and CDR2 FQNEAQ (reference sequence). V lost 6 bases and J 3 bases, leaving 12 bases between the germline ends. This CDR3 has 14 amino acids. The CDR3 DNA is TGTGCCAGCAGTCAGGGGTACGGTGGAAACACCATATATTTT. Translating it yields CASSQGYGGNTIYF.

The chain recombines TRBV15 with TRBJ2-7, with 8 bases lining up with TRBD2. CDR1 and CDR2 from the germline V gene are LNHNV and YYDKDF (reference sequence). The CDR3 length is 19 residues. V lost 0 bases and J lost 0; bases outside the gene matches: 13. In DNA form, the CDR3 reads TGTGCCACCAGCAGAGATGGGCAAGCGGGAGCCCTTACCTCCTACGAGCAGTACTTC. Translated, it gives CATSRDGQAGALTSYEQYF.

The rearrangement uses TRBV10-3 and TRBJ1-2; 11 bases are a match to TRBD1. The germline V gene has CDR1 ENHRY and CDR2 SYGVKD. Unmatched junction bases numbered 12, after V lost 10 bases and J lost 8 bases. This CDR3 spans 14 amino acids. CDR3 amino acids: CASSLRGQGDGYTF. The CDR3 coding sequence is TGTGCCAGCAGCCTTAGGGGACAGGGGGACGGCTACACCTTC.